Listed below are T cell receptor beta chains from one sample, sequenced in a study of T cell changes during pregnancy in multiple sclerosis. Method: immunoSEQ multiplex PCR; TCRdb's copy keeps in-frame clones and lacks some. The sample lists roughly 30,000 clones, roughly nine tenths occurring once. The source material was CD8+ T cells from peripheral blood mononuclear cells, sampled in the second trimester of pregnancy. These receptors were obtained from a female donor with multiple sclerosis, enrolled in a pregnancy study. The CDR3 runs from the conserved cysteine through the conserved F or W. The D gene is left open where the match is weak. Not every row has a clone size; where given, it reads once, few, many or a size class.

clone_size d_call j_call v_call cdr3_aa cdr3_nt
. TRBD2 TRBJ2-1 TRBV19 CASSLSSGGPNEQFF TGTGCCAGTAGCCTCTCTAGCGGGGGTCCGAATGAGCAGTTCTTC
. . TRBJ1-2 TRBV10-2 CASSESGGRSLDGYTF TGCGCCAGCAGTGAGTCGGGGGGGCGCAGTCTTGATGGCTACACCTTC
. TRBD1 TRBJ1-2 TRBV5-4 CASSLAGQGVTFYGYTF TGTGCCAGCAGCTTGGCGGGACAGGGGGTAACCTTTTATGGCTACACCTTC
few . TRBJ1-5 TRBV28 CASSLSMRDPVHF TGTGCCAGCAGTTTAAGCATGCGGGACCCCGTGCATTTT
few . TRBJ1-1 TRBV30 CAWSVPKGRRTEAFF TGTGCCTGGAGTGTCCCAAAAGGGAGGAGAACTGAAGCTTTCTTT
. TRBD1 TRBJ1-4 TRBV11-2 CASSLDRAAPNEKLFF TGTGCCAGCAGCTTGGACAGGGCCGCCCCTAATGAAAAACTGTTTTTT
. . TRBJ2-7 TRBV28 CASRLRRDERYEQYF TGTGCCAGCAGACTTCGGAGGGACGAAAGGTACGAGCAGTACTTC
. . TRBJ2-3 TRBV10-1 CASSESSPETDTQYF TGCGCCAGCAGTGAGTCTTCTCCCGAGACAGATACGCAGTATTTT
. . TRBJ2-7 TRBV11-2 CASSLGLVSYEQYF TGTGCCAGCAGCTTAGGGCTAGTCTCCTACGAGCAGTACTTC
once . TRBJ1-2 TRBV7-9 CASSSFQGYTF TGTGCCAGCAGCTCATTCCAAGGCTACACCTTC
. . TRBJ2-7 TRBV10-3 CAISAGVAYEQYF TGTGCCATCAGTGCAGGGGTTGCCTACGAGCAGTACTTC
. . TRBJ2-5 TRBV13 CASRLSGGGETQYF TGTGCCAGCAGACTCTCAGGGGGAGGCGAGACCCAGTACTTC
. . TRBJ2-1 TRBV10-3 CAISESEGYYYNEQFF TGTGCCATCAGTGAGTCGGAGGGGTACTACTACAATGAGCAGTTCTTC
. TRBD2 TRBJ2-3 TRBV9 CASSGLAGRDTQYF TGTGCCAGCAGCGGACTAGCGGGTAGGGATACGCAGTATTTT
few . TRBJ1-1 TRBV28 CASSYGIEAFF TGTGCCAGCAGTTACGGGATTGAAGCTTTCTTT
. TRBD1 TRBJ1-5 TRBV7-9 CASSPQGALQPQHF TGTGCCAGCAGCCCCCAGGGGGCTCTTCAGCCCCAGCATTTT
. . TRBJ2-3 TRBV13 CASSSRALSTSDTQYF TGTGCCAGCAGCTCCAGGGCCCTCAGTACCTCAGATACGCAGTATTTT
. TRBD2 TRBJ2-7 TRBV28 CASSLFHDEIAGGEQYF TGTGCCAGCAGTTTATTCCACGACGAGATAGCGGGGGGAGAGCAGTACTTC
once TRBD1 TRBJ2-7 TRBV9 CASSPGQGPYEQYF TGTGCCAGCAGCCCCGGACAGGGACCCTACGAGCAGTACTTC
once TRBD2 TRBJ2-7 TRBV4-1 CASSQHAGTSGTEQYF TGCGCCAGCAGCCAACACGCCGGGACTAGCGGGACCGAGCAGTACTTC
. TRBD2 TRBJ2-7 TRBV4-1 CASSHPLETSGHYEQYF TGCGCCAGCAGCCACCCCTTAGAAACTAGCGGACACTACGAGCAGTACTTC
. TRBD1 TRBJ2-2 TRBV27 CASSHRGVNTGELFF TGTGCCAGCAGCCACAGGGGCGTGAACACCGGGGAGCTGTTTTTT
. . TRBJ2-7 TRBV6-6 CASSYQVPGVLNEQYF TGTGCCAGCAGTTACCAAGTGCCGGGGGTCCTCAACGAGCAGTACTTC
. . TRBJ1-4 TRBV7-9 CASSPSQPNWNEKLFF TGTGCCAGCAGCCCATCCCAACCAAACTGGAATGAAAAACTGTTTTTT
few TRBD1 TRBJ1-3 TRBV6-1 CASSVGTGGGNTIYF TGTGCCAGCAGTGTCGGGACAGGGGGGGGAAACACCATATATTTT
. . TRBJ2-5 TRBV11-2 CASSPSGGGKTQYF TGTGCCAGCAGCCCGTCGGGGGGCGGAAAGACCCAGTACTTC
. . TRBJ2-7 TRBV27 CASSLSSAVREQYF TGTGCCAGCAGTTTATCCTCCGCCGTGAGGGAGCAGTACTTC
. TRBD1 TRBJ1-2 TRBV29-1 CSVPGQVPSDGYTF TGCAGCGTTCCGGGACAGGTGCCGAGTGATGGCTACACCTTC
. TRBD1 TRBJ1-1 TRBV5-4 CASSRQGNTEAFF TGTGCCAGCAGCCGACAGGGGAACACTGAAGCTTTCTTT
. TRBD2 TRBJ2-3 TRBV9 CASSVSLAASTDTQYF TGTGCCAGCAGCGTAAGCCTAGCGGCTAGCACAGATACGCAGTATTTT
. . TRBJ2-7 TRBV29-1 CSVAQTSYEQYF TGCAGCGTTGCACAGACCTCCTACGAGCAGTACTTC
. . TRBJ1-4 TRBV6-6 CASSPRGGGEKLFF TGTGCCAGCAGCCCCCGAGGAGGTGGTGAAAAACTGTTTTTT
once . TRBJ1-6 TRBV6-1 CASSEGAGLNYNSPLHF TGTGCCAGCAGTGAAGGGGCAGGGCTAAATTATAATTCACCCCTCCACTTT
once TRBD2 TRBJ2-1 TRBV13 CASSFGTSGGQFF TGTGCCAGCAGTTTCGGAACGTCGGGAGGGCAGTTCTTC
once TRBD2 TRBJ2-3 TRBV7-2 CASSISGGDADTQYF TGTGCCAGCAGCATTAGCGGGGGGGATGCAGATACGCAGTATTTT
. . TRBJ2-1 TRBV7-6 CASSKQGLGNEQFF TGTGCCAGCAGCAAACAGGGTCTAGGAAATGAGCAGTTCTTC
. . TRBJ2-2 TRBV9 CASSVHRHSNTGELFF TGTGCCAGCAGCGTACACCGACACTCGAACACCGGGGAGCTGTTTTTT